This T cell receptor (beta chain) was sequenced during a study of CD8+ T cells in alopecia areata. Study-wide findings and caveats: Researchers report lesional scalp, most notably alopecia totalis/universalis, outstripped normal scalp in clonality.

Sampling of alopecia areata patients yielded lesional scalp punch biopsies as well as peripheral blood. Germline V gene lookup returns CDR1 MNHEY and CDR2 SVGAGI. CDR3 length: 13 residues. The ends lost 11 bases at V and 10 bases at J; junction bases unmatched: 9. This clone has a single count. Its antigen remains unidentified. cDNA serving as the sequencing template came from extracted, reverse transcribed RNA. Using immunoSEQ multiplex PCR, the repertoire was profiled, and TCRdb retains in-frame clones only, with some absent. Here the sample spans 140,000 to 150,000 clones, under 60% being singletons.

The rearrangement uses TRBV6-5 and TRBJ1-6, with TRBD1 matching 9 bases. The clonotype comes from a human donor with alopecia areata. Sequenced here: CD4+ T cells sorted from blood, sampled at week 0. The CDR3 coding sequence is TGTGCCTCTGGAGGGACAGGGCGCTCACCCCTCCACTTT. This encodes CASGGTGRSPLHF.